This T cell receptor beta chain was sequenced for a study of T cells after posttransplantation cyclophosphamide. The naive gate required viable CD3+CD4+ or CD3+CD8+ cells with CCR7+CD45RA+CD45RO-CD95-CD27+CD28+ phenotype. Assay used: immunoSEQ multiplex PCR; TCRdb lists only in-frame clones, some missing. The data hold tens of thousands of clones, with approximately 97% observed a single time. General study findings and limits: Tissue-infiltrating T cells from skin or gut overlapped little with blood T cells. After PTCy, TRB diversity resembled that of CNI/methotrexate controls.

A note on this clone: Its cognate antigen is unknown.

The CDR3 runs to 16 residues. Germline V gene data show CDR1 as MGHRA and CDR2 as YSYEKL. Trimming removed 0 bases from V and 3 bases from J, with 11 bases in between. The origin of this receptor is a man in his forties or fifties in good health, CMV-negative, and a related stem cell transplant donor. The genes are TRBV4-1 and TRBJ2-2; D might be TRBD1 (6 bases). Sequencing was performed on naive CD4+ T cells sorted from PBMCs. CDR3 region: CASSQEIQGDTGELFF. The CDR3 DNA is TGCGCCAGCAGCCAAGAAATACAGGGTGACACCGGGGAGCTGTTTTTT.